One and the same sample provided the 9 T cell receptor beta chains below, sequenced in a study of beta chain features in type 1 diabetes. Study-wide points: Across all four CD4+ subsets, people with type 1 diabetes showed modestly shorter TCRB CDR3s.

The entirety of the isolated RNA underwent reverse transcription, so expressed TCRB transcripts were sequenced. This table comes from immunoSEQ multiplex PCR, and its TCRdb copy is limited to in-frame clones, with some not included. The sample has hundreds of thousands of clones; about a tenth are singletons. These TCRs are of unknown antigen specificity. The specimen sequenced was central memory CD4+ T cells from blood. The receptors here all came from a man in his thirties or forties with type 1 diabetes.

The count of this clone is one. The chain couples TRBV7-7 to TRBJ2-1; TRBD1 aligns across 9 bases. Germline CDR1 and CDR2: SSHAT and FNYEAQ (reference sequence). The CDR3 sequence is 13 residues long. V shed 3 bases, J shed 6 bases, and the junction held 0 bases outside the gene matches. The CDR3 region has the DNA TGTGCCAGCAGCTTGGACAGGGGCAATGAGCAGTTCTTC. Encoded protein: CASSLDRGNEQFF.

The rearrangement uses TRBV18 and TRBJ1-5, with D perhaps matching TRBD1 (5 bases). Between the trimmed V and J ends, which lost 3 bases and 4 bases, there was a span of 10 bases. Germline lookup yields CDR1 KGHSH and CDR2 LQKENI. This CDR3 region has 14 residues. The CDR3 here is CASSPETVNQPQHF. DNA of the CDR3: TGTGCCAGCTCACCGGAGACAGTGAATCAGCCCCAGCATTTT.

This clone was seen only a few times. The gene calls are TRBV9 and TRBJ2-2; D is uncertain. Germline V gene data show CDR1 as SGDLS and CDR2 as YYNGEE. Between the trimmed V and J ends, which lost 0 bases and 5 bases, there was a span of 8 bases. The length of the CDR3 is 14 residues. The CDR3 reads CASSVALGTGELFF. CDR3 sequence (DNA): TGTGCCAGCAGCGTAGCCCTAGGGACCGGGGAGCTGTTTTTT.

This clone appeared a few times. The chain's CDR3 is CASSLTQGEWETQYF. CDR3 nucleotides: TGTGCCAGCAGCTTGACCCAGGGGGAGTGGGAGACCCAGTACTTC. V usage is TRBV7-6 and J usage is TRBJ2-5; 7 nucleotides match TRBD1. This CDR3 is built from 15 residues. The germline V gene encodes CDR1 SGHVS and CDR2 FNYEAQ. J lost 5 bases, V lost 3 bases, and 9 bases had no gene match.

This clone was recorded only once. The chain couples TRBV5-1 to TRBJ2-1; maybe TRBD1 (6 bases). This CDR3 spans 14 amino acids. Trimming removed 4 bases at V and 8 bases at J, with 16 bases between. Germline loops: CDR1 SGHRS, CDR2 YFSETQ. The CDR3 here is CASSRSGTFDEQFF. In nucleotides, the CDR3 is TGCGCCAGCAGCAGATCCGGGACATTCGATGAGCAGTTCTTC. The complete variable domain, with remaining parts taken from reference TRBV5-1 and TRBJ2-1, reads KAGVTQTPRYLIKTRGQQVTLSCSPISGHRSVSWYQQTPGQGLQFLFEYFSETQRNKGNFPGRFSGRQFSNSRSEMNVSTLELGDSALYLCASSRSGTFDEQFFGPGTRLTVL.

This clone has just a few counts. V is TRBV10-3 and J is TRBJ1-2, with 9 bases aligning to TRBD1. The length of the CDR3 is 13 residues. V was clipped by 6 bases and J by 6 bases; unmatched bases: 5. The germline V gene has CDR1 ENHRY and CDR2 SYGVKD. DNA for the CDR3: TGTGCCATCAGATCCGGACAGGGGAATGGCTACACCTTC. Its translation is CAIRSGQGNGYTF.

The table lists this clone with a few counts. The CDR3 nucleotides read TGTGCCAGCAGCTTGGGGCAGGCTGGGGCCAACGTCCTGACTTTC. Translation: CASSLGQAGANVLTF. The gene calls are TRBV5-6 and TRBJ2-6; D unresolved. Germline V gives CDR1 SGHDT, CDR2 YYEEEE. With 0 bases removed from V and 2 bases from J, the gap between germline ends came to 6 bases. CDR3 length: 15 amino acids.

The CDR3 is CASRSSASGYNEQFF. CDR3 in DNA: TGTGCCAGCAGGTCGTCCGCTAGCGGATACAATGAGCAGTTCTTC. This chain connects TRBV28 to TRBJ2-1; 7 bases are shared with TRBD2. J was trimmed by 4 bases and V by 6 bases; bases with no gene match: 9. The germline V gene has CDR1 MDHEN and CDR2 SYDVKM. The CDR3 has 15 residues. The whole variable domain, filled in from reference TRBV28 and TRBJ2-1, reads DVKVTQSSRYLVKRTGEKVFLECVQDMDHENMFWYRQDPGLGLRLIYFSYDVKMKEKGDIPEGYSVSREKKERFSLILESASTNQTSMYLCASRSSASGYNEQFFGPGTRLTVL.

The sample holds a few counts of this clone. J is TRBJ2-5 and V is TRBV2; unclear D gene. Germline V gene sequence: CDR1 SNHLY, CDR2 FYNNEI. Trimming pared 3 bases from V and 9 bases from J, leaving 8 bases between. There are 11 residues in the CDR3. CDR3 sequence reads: CASSDSSSQYF. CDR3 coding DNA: TGTGCCAGCAGTGATTCTAGTTCCCAGTACTTC. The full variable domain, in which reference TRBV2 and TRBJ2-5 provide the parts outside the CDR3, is EPEVTQTPSHQVTQMGQEVILRCVPISNHLYFYWYRQILGQKVEFLVSFYNNEISEKSEIFDDQFSVERPDGSNFTLKIRSTKLEDSAMYFCASSDSSSQYFGPGTRLLVL.